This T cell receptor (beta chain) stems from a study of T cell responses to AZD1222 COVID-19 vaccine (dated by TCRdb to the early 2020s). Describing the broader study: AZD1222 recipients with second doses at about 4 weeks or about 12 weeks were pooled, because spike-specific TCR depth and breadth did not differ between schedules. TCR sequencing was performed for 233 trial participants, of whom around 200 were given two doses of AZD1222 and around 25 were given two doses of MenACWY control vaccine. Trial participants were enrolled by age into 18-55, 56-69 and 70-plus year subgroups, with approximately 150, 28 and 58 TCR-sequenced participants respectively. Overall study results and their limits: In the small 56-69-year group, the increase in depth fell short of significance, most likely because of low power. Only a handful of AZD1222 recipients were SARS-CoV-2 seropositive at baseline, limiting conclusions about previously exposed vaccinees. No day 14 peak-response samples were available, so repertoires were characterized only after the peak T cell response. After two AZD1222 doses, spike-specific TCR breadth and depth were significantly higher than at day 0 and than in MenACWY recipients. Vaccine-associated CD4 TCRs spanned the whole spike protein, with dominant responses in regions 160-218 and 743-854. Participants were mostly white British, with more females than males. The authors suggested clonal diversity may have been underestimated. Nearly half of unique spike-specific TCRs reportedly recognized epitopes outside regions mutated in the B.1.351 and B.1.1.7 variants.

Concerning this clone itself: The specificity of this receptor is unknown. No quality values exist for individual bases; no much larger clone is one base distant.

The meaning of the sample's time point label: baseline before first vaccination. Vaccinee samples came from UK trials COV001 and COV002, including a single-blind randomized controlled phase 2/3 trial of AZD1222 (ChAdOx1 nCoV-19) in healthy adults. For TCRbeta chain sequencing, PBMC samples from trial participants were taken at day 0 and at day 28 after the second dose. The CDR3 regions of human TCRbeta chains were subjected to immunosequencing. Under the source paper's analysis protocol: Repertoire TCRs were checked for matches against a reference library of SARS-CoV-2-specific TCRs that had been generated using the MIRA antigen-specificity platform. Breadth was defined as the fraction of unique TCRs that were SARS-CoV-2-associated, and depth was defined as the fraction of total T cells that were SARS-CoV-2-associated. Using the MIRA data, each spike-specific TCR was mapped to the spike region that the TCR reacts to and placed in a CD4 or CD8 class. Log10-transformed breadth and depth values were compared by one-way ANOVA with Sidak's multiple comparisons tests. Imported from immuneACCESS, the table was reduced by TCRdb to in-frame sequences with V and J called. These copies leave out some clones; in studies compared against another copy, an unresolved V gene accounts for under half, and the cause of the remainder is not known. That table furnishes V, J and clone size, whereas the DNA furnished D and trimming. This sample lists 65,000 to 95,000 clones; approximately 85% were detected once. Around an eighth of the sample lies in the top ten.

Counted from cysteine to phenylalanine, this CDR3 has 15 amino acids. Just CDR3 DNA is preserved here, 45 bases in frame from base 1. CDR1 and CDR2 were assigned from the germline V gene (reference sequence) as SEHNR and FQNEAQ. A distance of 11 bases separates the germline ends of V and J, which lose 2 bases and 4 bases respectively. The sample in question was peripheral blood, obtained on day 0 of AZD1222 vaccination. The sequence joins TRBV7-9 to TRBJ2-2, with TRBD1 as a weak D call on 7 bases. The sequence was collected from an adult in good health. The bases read TGTGCCAGCAGCTTATCAGGGGGGAGCACCGGGGAGCTGTTTTTT. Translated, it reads CASSLSGGSTGELFF.